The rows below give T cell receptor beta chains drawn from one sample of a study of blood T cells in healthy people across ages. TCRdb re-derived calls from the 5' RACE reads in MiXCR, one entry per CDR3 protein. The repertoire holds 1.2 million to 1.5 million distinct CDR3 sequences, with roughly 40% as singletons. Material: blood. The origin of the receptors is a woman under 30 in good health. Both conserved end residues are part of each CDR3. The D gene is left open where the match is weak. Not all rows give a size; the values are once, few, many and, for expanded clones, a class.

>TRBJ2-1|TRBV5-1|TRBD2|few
CASSLSASGSFNEQFF
TGCGCCAGCAGCTTGTCGGCTAGCGGGAGCTTTAATGAGCAGTTCTTC
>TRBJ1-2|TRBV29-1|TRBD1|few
CSVAPLTGTNYGYTF
TGCAGCGTTGCCCCACTGACAGGGACTAACTATGGCTACACCTTC
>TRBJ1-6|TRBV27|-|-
CASRLIGNSPLHF
TGTGCCAGCCGATTGATTGGTAATTCACCCCTCCACTTT
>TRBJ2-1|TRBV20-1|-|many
CSATELSSYNEQFF
TGCAGTGCCACCGAGTTGAGTTCTTACAATGAGCAGTTCTTC
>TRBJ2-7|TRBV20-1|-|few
CSARDRTGPNYEQYF
TGCAGTGCTAGAGATCGCACGGGGCCCAACTACGAGCAGTACTTC
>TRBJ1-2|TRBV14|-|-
CASSGAGTDGNGYTF
TGTGCCAGCAGCGGAGCTGGGACGGACGGCAATGGCTACACCTTC
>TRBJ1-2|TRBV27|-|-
CASSQSGTNYGYTF
TGTGCCAGCAGCCAATCAGGGACTAACTATGGCTACACCTTC
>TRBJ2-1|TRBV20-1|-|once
CSATGAGYNEQFF
TGCAGTGCCACGGGGGCCGGATACAATGAGCAGTTCTTC
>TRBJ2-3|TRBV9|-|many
CASSVGPTDTQYF
TGTGCCAGCAGCGTAGGTCCCACAGATACGCAGTATTTT
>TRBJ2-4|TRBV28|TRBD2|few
CASDGGAENIQYF
TGTGCCAGCGACGGGGGGGCGGAGAACATTCAGTACTTC
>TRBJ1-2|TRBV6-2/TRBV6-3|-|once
CASRPVVRSYGYTF
TGTGCCAGCAGGCCCGTTGTTAGGAGCTATGGCTACACCTTC
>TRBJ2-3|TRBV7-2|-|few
CASSLGGIRTDTQYF
TGTGCCAGCAGCTTGGGCGGGATTCGCACAGATACGCAGTATTTT
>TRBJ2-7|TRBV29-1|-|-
CSIEDLRGYNSYEQYF
TGCAGCATTGAAGATCTTAGAGGCTATAACTCCTACGAGCAGTACTTC
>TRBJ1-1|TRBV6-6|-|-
CASSSGTLMANTEAFF
TGTGCCAGCAGCAGTGGCACTCTGATGGCGAACACTGAAGCTTTCTTT
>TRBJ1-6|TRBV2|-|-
CASSDGVMAPNSPLHF
TGTGCCAGCAGTGACGGGGTGATGGCCCCTAACTCACCCCTCCACTTT
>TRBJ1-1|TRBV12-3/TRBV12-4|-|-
CASSLSGGKHTEAFF
TGTGCCAGCAGTTTAAGCGGGGGCAAACACACTGAAGCTTTCTTT
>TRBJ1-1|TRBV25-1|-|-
CASSLAGYGATEAFF
TGTGCCAGCAGTTTAGCAGGGTACGGCGCCACTGAAGCTTTCTTT